The table lists the clone carrying this T cell receptor beta chain with a few counts. This sample was included in a study of OX40 agonist ivuxolimab in advanced cancers. TCRdb's copy holds only in-frame clones and misses some; the assay was immunoSEQ multiplex PCR. In the table there are some 60,000 clones, approximately 91% of which are singletons. The specimen was CD4+ or CD8+ T cells sorted from blood, collected in a trial of the OX40 agonist ivuxolimab. This clonotype was obtained from an adult with an advanced solid tumor such as melanoma, head and neck, liver or kidney cancer.

The chain's CDR3 is CASSTGARGSGNTIYF. The DNA for the CDR3 is TGTGCCAGTAGTACTGGGGCGCGTGGCTCTGGAAACACCATATATTTT. The chain combines TRBV19 with TRBJ1-3, with a weak D call TRBD1 (5 bases). The germline V gene has CDR1 LNHDA and CDR2 SQIVND (reference sequence). Deletions cut 4 bases from V and 0 bases from J, with 13 bases between. The CDR3 extends over 16 amino acids.